This paragraph covers one T cell receptor beta chain sequence. The specificity of this receptor is unknown. It has no much larger one-base neighbor in the sample; base qualities were not kept. The treatment or condition label, read with the paper, signifies: in vitro stimulation with specific CMV peptide epitopes to enrich CMV-specific T cells. Instrument used: Illumina HiSeq 1500. TCRdb took the public reads, trimmed them with fastp at Q25, ran MiXCR for clone calling and kept in-frame beta chains. Each entry merges the rows of one CDR3 protein and shows their most common DNA and genes. For this sample the table gives about 330,000 distinct CDR3 sequences, of which roughly 36% were detected only once. The ten most abundant clones make up 13% of the sample. V is pared back by 4 bases and J by 6 bases, with 25 bases lying between the germline termini. Per the germline V gene (reference sequence), MNHEY is the CDR1 and SMNVEV is the CDR2. The CDR3 has 18 amino acids, counting the end cysteine and phenylalanine. The kept DNA is CDR3 alone, 54 bases in frame from the first base.

This sample is drawn from a study of T cell repertoires in cytomegalovirus infection (dated by TCRdb to the late 2010s). Background on the whole study: Recently identified HLA-C-restricted CMV epitopes, whose presentation resists viral immunomodulation, were targeted by peptide stimulations together with well-studied HLA-B-restricted epitopes. The HLA type of each donor mattered for the analysis, because public TCR beta signatures pointed to carriage of CMV infection along with the matching HLA type. General study outcomes and caveats: The ex vivo response was dominated by HLA-C-restricted CMV-specific TCR beta clonotypes, and the single most frequent clonotype in two of eight donors was supplied by these HLA-C-restricted clonotypes. Carriers of CMV infection plus the relevant HLA type were discriminated by the cumulative frequency of public TCR beta family members in the study cohort and in an independent roughly 320-donor cohort.

Rearrangement joined TRBV27 to TRBJ2-1; TRBD1 is a weak D gene call, 7 bases matching. Specimen: cultured PBMCs, collected from culture after CMV antigen stimulation. This TCR came from a human donor in good health (CMV status not recorded). Some clones in this sample may be carry-over from other donors' samples. The CDR3 reads CASSSPGGMRTRGNEQFF. The sequenced DNA is TGTGCCAGCAGTTCTCCAGGGGGGATGCGTACGAGGGGCAATGAGCAGTTCTTC.